Shown below are 32 T cell receptor beta chains from a single sample sequenced in a study of T cell changes during pregnancy in multiple sclerosis. Here immunoSEQ multiplex PCR was the method, and the copy in TCRdb shows in-frame clones only, minus some. The data show approximately 39,000 clones, with over 80% seen just once and over 0.95% held by the top ten. The sample taken for sequencing was PBMCs (not recorded whether the cells were cultured). These TCRs come from a female donor with multiple sclerosis, enrolled in a pregnancy study.

The V gene is TRBV5-1, the J gene TRBJ2-7; 8 positions agree with TRBD1. The V and J ends lost 0 bases and 4 bases, in that order; junction bases with no gene match: 3. The CDR3 spans 14 residues. Per the germline V gene, CDR1 is SGHRS and CDR2 is YFSETQ. Here the CDR3 reads CASSLGRGRYEQYF. In DNA form, the CDR3 reads TGCGCCAGCAGCTTGGGCAGGGGGCGGTACGAGCAGTACTTC.

The chain employs TRBV18 and TRBJ2-7; possibly TRBD2 for D (5 bases). CDR3 length equals 15 residues. Germline V gives CDR1 KGHSH, CDR2 LQKENI. Trimming removed 2 bases at V and 5 bases at J, with 16 bases between. The CDR3 coding sequence is TGTGCCAGCTCACCAAGAGCGGCACTTCTGGACGAGCAGTACTTC. The encoded protein is CASSPRAALLDEQYF. The variable domain in full, with the rest retrieved from reference TRBV18 and TRBJ2-7, is NAGVMQNPRHLVRRRGQEARLRCSPMKGHSHVYWYRQLPEEGLKFMVYLQKENIIDESGMPKERFSAEFPKEGPSILRIQQVVRGDSAAYFCASSPRAALLDEQYFGPGTRLTVT.

This clone was recorded once. The chain links TRBV19 to TRBJ1-5; 7 nucleotides line up with TRBD1. This CDR3 comprises 14 residues. Germline V gene data show CDR1 as LNHDA and CDR2 as SQIVND (reference sequence). Losses at the gene ends were 4 bases for V and 3 bases for J; bases not matched to a gene: 3. The CDR3 coding sequence is TGTGCCAGTAGTACGACAGGGACCAATCAGCCCCAGCATTTT. This sequence encodes CASSTTGTNQPQHF.

DNA of the CDR3: TGTGCCAGCAGTAGAGAGCGGGAGGGCCGGAATGAGCAGTTCTTC. It translates to CASSREREGRNEQFF. The chain carries TRBV6-1 and TRBJ2-1; 10 bases align to TRBD2. Per the germline V gene, CDR1 is MNHNS and CDR2 is SASEGT. The CDR3 is 15 residues long. Trimming at V came to 5 bases and at J to 7 bases, leaving 8 bases not matched to a gene.

The chain couples TRBV18 to TRBJ1-4; TRBD1 matches at 7 bases. Germline V gene lookup returns CDR1 KGHSH and CDR2 LQKENI. The CDR3 is made up of 12 amino acids. The trim removed 6 bases at V and 15 bases at J, leaving 10 bases unmatched. This chain's CDR3 is CASSQNRGLMFF. The CDR3 DNA reads TGTGCCAGCTCGCAGAACAGGGGATTGATGTTTTTT.

CDR3 protein: CASSEQRGPSYEQYF. Here the CDR3 DNA reads TGTGCCAGCAGTGAACAGCGGGGCCCGTCCTACGAGCAGTACTTC. The V call is TRBV6-1, the J call TRBJ2-7; 7 nucleotides align to TRBD2. This CDR3 is 15 amino acids long. Germline lookup yields CDR1 MNHNS and CDR2 SASEGT. Germline trimming cut 2 bases from V and 1 base from J; bases unmatched to any gene: 5.

This clone was seen only once. The chain links TRBV4-1 to TRBJ2-6, with 10 bases lining up with TRBD1. The V gene end was trimmed by 5 bases and the J gene end by 0 bases; junction bases not matched to a gene: 7. CDR3 size: 18 residues. Germline CDR1 MGHRA, CDR2 YSYEKL. The CDR3, as DNA: TGCGCCAGCAGCTTCACGGGACAGGGGTTCTCTGGGGCCAACGTCCTGACTTTC. As protein: CASSFTGQGFSGANVLTF.

The rearrangement joins TRBV2 to TRBJ2-5, with D maybe TRBD2 (5 bases). V gave up 5 bases and J gave up 5 bases, with 12 bases separating them. The CDR3 is 13 amino acids. Germline CDR1 is SNHLY and CDR2 is FYNNEI. The CDR3 region is CASSLEGWETQYF. CDR3 bases: TGTGCCAGCAGTCTCGAGGGCTGGGAGACCCAGTACTTC.

This rearrangement joins TRBV19 to TRBJ2-5, with 9 bases matching TRBD1. Germline values: CDR1 LNHDA, CDR2 SQIVND (reference sequence). The V segment lost 6 bases and the J segment 6 bases; nucleotides outside the gene matches: 5. The CDR3 extends over 13 amino acids. CDR3 protein: CASRDRGGKTQYF. As DNA, the CDR3 is TGTGCCAGTAGGGACAGGGGCGGGAAGACCCAGTACTTC.

This chain links TRBV30 with TRBJ1-1, with D perhaps TRBD1 (6 bases). The germline CDR1 and CDR2 sequences are GTSNPN and SVGIG (reference sequence). CDR3 size: 15 residues. Trimming removed 0 bases from V and 3 bases from J, with 14 bases in between. The CDR3 spells CAWSVRQGPHTEAFF. CDR3 sequence (DNA): TGTGCCTGGAGTGTACGTCAGGGGCCCCACACTGAAGCTTTCTTT.

The table lists this clone with a few counts. The chain carries TRBV6-1 and TRBJ2-7, with 10 bases matching TRBD1. J lost 0 bases, V lost 10 bases, and 3 bases had no gene match. This CDR3 contains 13 residues. Germline V gene lookup returns CDR1 MNHNS and CDR2 SASEGT. The CDR3 sequence: CATRDRGSYEQYF. CDR3 nucleotide sequence: TGTGCCACCAGGGACAGGGGCTCCTACGAGCAGTACTTC.

The table lists this clone with a count of one. The chain couples TRBV7-9 to TRBJ1-1; D is undetermined. V was clipped by 2 bases and J by 1 base, with 5 bases between them. CDR3 length: 13 amino acids. In germline, CDR1 is SEHNR, CDR2 FQNEAQ (reference sequence). CDR3 nucleotides: TGTGCCAGCAGCTTATCAGAGAACACTGAAGCTTTCTTT. Amino acid sequence: CASSLSENTEAFF.

The rearrangement links TRBV7-9 to TRBJ1-2, with D tentatively TRBD1 (5 bases). The V end lost 5 bases, the J end lost 3 bases, and 13 bases lay between the germline ends. The V gene's germline CDR1 is SEHNR and CDR2 FQNEAQ (reference sequence). This CDR3 is 14 amino acids long. The CDR3 loop is CASSPPGQDYGYTF. CDR3 bases: TGTGCCAGCAGCCCCCCCGGACAAGACTATGGCTACACCTTC.

This clone was found a few times. The J gene is TRBJ2-1, the V gene TRBV6-4; 13 bases align to TRBD2. V shed 2 bases, J shed 8 bases, and the junction held 3 bases outside the gene matches. The CDR3 extends over 15 amino acids. CDR1 is MRHNA and CDR2 is SNTAGT in the germline V gene. CDR3 nucleotides: TGTGCCAGCAGTGACGGGACTAGCGGGATCGATGAGCAGTTCTTC. Protein: CASSDGTSGIDEQFF.

V gene TRBV28 combines with J gene TRBJ1-4; D not resolved. The CDR3 runs 15 residues. V dropped 7 bases and J dropped 3 bases, with 15 bases sitting between them. Germline V gene sequence: CDR1 MDHEN, CDR2 SYDVKM. The CDR3 nucleotides read TGTGCCAGCAAAAATGGCGGCGATCCTAATGAAAAACTGTTTTTT. Translating it yields CASKNGGDPNEKLFF.

The genes are TRBV5-5 and TRBJ2-5, with 7 bases that match TRBD1. Germline V gene lookup returns CDR1 SGHKS and CDR2 YYEKEE (reference sequence). The CDR3 has 17 amino acids. After removal of 2 bases from V and 2 bases from J, the junction contained 12 bases not matched to a gene. The CDR3 is CASSFGIAGGMQETQYF. For the CDR3, the DNA is TGTGCCAGCAGCTTCGGTATTGCAGGGGGTATGCAAGAGACCCAGTACTTC. The full variable domain, with the rest looked up from reference TRBV5-5 and TRBJ2-5, is DAGVTQSPTHLIKTRGQQVTLRCSPISGHKSVSWYQQVLGQGPQFIFQYYEKEERGRGNFPDRFSARQFPNYSSELNVNALLLGDSALYLCASSFGIAGGMQETQYFGPGTRLLVL.

This sequence joins TRBV9 and TRBJ1-2; D possibly corresponds to TRBD1 (5 bases). Trimming shortened V by 2 bases and J by 7 bases, and 12 bases separated the two germline ends. Germline CDR1 and CDR2: SGDLS and YYNGEE. The CDR3 runs 13 residues. The DNA of the CDR3 is TGTGCCAGCAGCGTTACAGGTCTGGGTGGCTACACCTTC. Amino acid sequence: CASSVTGLGGYTF.

The chain employs TRBV19 and TRBJ2-2; a weak D match, TRBD1 (5 bases). V was trimmed by 6 bases and J by 5 bases, leaving 13 bases between them. The germline CDR1 and CDR2 sequences are LNHDA and SQIVND (reference sequence). This CDR3 region has 14 residues. The chain's CDR3 is CASSLGRETGELFF. CDR3 DNA sequence: TGTGCCAGTAGCTTGGGGCGTGAAACCGGGGAGCTGTTTTTT.

In its sample, this clone ranks as medium-sized (0.01 to 0.1%). The J gene is TRBJ1-1, the V gene TRBV7-3; D gene ambiguous. Trimming shortened V by 0 bases and J by 0 bases, and 5 bases separated the two germline ends. The length of the CDR3 is 14 residues. Germline CDR1 SGHTA, CDR2 FQGTGA. The DNA of the CDR3 is TGTGCCAGCAGCTTAACAGCCATGAACACTGAAGCTTTCTTT. Protein sequence: CASSLTAMNTEAFF.

V gene TRBV2 combines with J gene TRBJ2-2; TRBD2 agrees at 13 bases. Trimming removed 2 bases from V and 5 bases from J; junction bases left unmatched: 2. This CDR3 comprises 16 residues. CDR1 and CDR2 (germline): SNHLY, FYNNEI. The CDR3 loop is CASSETSGRGTGELFF. The CDR3 nucleotides are TGTGCCAGCAGTGAAACTAGCGGGAGGGGTACCGGGGAGCTGTTTTTT.

The genes are TRBV27 and TRBJ2-1, with 7 bases identical to TRBD2. Germline V gene data show CDR1 as MNHEY and CDR2 as SMNVEV (reference sequence). The length of the CDR3 is 14 residues. The V gene end was trimmed by 3 bases and the J gene end by 10 bases; junction bases not matched to a gene: 9. CDR3 nucleotides: TGTGCCAGCAGTTTTCGGGGGGTTGGAAGGGAGCAGTTCTTC. Residues: CASSFRGVGREQFF.

V gene TRBV19 combines with J gene TRBJ2-7; D remains ambiguous. The germline gives CDR1 LNHDA, CDR2 SQIVND (reference sequence). CDR3 length: 13 amino acids. V lost 7 bases to trimming and J lost 0 bases, with 10 bases between them. Here the CDR3 DNA reads TGTGCCAGTACTGGTGCCACCTCCTACGAGCAGTACTTC. Its protein product is CASTGATSYEQYF.

The CDR3 spells CASSSRAQGGQETQYF. The CDR3 region has the DNA TGTGCCAGCAGCTCCCGAGCCCAGGGAGGGCAAGAGACCCAGTACTTC. The chain uses TRBV7-6 and TRBJ2-5; 7 nucleotides align to TRBD2. Germline V gene data show CDR1 as SGHVS and CDR2 as FNYEAQ. Losses at the gene ends were 4 bases for V and 2 bases for J; bases not matched to a gene: 10. The CDR3 contains 16 residues.

The chain has TRBV5-1 and TRBJ2-3, with TRBD1 identical over 9 bases. The J segment lost 2 bases and the V segment lost 3 bases, leaving 7 bases of the junction unmatched. The V gene's germline CDR1 is SGHRS and CDR2 YFSETQ. The CDR3 extends over 16 amino acids. CDR3 residues: CASSWGDRDLTDTQYF. The CDR3 DNA is TGCGCCAGCAGCTGGGGGGACAGGGACCTCACAGATACGCAGTATTTT.

This chain uses TRBV5-4 with TRBJ2-5; 7 nucleotides line up with TRBD2. CDR1 is SGHNT and CDR2 is YYREEE in the germline V gene (reference sequence). J lost 5 bases, V lost 0 bases, and 4 bases had no gene match. The CDR3 consists of 14 residues. As DNA, the CDR3 is TGTGCCAGCAGCTTGGCCGCGGGAGCCGAGACCCAGTACTTC. This sequence encodes CASSLAAGAETQYF.

The rearrangement uses TRBV6-1 and TRBJ1-5, with TRBD1 as a possible D gene (5 bases). Trimming cost V 2 bases and J 2 bases, with 10 bases left between them. The CDR3 has 15 amino acids. The germline gives CDR1 MNHNS, CDR2 SASEGT. The CDR3 loop reads CASSEPGHGNQPQHF. DNA of the CDR3: TGTGCCAGCAGTGAACCGGGGCATGGCAATCAGCCCCAGCATTTT.

The chain uses TRBV5-1 and TRBJ2-2; possible D gene TRBD1, 6 bases. The CDR3 has 15 amino acids. Trimming cost V 4 bases and J 2 bases, with 12 bases left between them. Germline CDR1 reads SGHRS; CDR2 reads YFSETQ. For the CDR3, the DNA is TGCGCCAGCAGCGTCGACAGGTCTAACACCGGGGAGCTGTTTTTT. Translated, it gives CASSVDRSNTGELFF.

The V gene is TRBV30, the J gene TRBJ1-5; TRBD1 aligns across 12 bases. Germline V CDR1 and CDR2: GTSNPN, SVGIG (reference sequence). The CDR3 loop spans 16 amino acids. Trimming cost V 1 base and J 7 bases; bases outside gene matches: 8. Here the CDR3 reads CAWSASGQGAHQPQHF. The CDR3 region has the DNA TGTGCCTGGAGTGCCTCGGGACAGGGGGCACACCAGCCCCAGCATTTT. Complete variable domain (other parts from reference TRBV30 and TRBJ1-5): SQTIHQWPATLVQPVGSPLSLECTVEGTSNPNLYWYRQAAGRGLQLLFYSVGIGQISSEVPQNLSASRPQDRQFILSSKKLLLSDSGFYLCAWSASGQGAHQPQHFGDGTRLSIL.

CDR3 sequence reads: CASSSHQTGRDGYTF. As DNA, the CDR3 is TGTGCCAGCAGCTCACATCAGACAGGGAGGGATGGCTACACCTTC. This chain uses TRBV7-9 with TRBJ1-2; 7 bases align to TRBD1. Trimming at V came to 4 bases and at J to 6 bases, leaving 11 bases not matched to a gene. Looked up from germline, CDR1 is SEHNR and CDR2 is FQNEAQ (reference sequence). The CDR3 runs 15 residues.

This clone is a singleton in its sample. The chain has TRBV5-1 and TRBJ2-1; D unresolved. This CDR3 is 14 amino acids long. Trimming took 2 bases from V and 7 from J, leaving 13 bases between them. Germline V lookup: CDR1 SGHRS, CDR2 YFSETQ. CDR3 nucleotides: TGCGCCAGCAGCTTTAGGCAGGATCAAAATGAGCAGTTCTTC. Protein: CASSFRQDQNEQFF.

This sequence joins TRBV29-1 and TRBJ2-7; D gene uncertain. V lost 6 bases and J lost 3, with 9 bases in between. The germline V gene has CDR1 SQVTM and CDR2 ANQGSEA. The CDR3 runs to 11 residues. The CDR3 DNA is TGCAGCGTGAAGGAAGACTACGAGCAGTACTTC. This translates into CSVKEDYEQYF.

The rearrangement joins TRBV4-3 to TRBJ2-2, with 9 positions matching TRBD1. Germline trimming cut 2 bases from V and 6 bases from J; bases unmatched to any gene: 7. The CDR3 length is 16 residues. CDR1 and CDR2 from the germline V gene are LGHNA and YSLEER. In nucleotides, the CDR3 is TGCGCCAGCAGCCAACGGACAGGGGAAGGTGCCGGGGAGCTGTTTTTT. Translation: CASSQRTGEGAGELFF.